Presented here are 25 T cell receptor beta chains from one specimen sequenced in a study of blood T cell repertoires in COVID-19. Only in-frame clones appear in the TCRdb table, and some are missing; sequencing was by immunoSEQ multiplex PCR. The sample carries about 380,000 clones, approximately 84% recorded once. The sequencing sample was made of PBMCs or T cells enriched from blood (not recorded which). Every receptor here comes from a woman aged 25 to 39 who had recovered from COVID-19.

The table lists this clone with a few counts. The V and J genes are TRBV9 and TRBJ2-1; D unclear. The CDR3 is 15 residues long. Germline values: CDR1 SGDLS, CDR2 YYNGEE. V lost 0 bases to trimming and J lost 7 bases, with 14 bases between them. CDR3 nucleotides: TGTGCCAGCAGCGTAGGTGGCGGCCCTTCGAATGAGCAGTTCTTC. It specifies CASSVGGGPSNEQFF.

As to this clone: The same CDR3 is also encoded by other DNA sequences in this sample. CDR3 sequence reads: CASSFGGTSYNEQFF. The CDR3 coding sequence is TGCGCCAGCAGCTTTGGGGGGACTAGTTACAATGAGCAGTTCTTC. This chain connects TRBV5-1 to TRBJ2-1; 8 bases agree with TRBD2. In germline, CDR1 is SGHRS, CDR2 YFSETQ. The V gene end was trimmed by 2 bases and the J gene end by 4 bases; junction bases not matched to a gene: 5. The CDR3 sequence is 15 residues long.

The rearrangement uses TRBV5-1 and TRBJ2-7, with 11 positions matching TRBD2. After removal of 4 bases from V and 1 base from J, the junction contained 4 bases not matched to a gene. The length of the CDR3 is 15 residues. The germline V gene has CDR1 SGHRS and CDR2 YFSETQ. The DNA of the CDR3 is TGCGCCAGCAGCCGGGGGACTAGCGGATCCTACGAGCAGTACTTC. Amino acid sequence: CASSRGTSGSYEQYF.

As for this clone: At the DNA level, this CDR3 is encoded by other sequences in the same sample as well. The chain links TRBV15 to TRBJ2-1; possibly TRBD2 for D (6 bases). CDR1 is LNHNV, CDR2 YYDKDF, per germline (reference sequence). The CDR3 consists of 14 residues. V was trimmed by 1 base and J by 3 bases, leaving 7 bases between them. CDR3 bases: TGTGCCACCAGCAGAGCCGGGAGCTACAATGAGCAGTTCTTC. This gives the protein CATSRAGSYNEQFF. The full variable domain, with the rest looked up from reference TRBV15 and TRBJ2-1, is DAMVIQNPRYQVTQFGKPVTLSCSQTLNHNVMYWYQQKSSQAPKLLFHYYDKDFNNEADTPDNFQSRRPNTSFCFLDIRSPGLGDTAMYLCATSRAGSYNEQFFGPGTRLTVL.

A few counts support this clone. The chain has TRBV20-1 and TRBJ2-7, with D tentatively TRBD1 (6 bases). V was cut by 7 bases and J by 4 bases, with 11 bases left in between. The CDR3 is 11 amino acids. Germline loops: CDR1 DFQATT, CDR2 SNEGSKA (reference sequence). CDR3 amino acids: CSVARGYEQYF. Here the CDR3 DNA reads TGCAGTGTCGCCAGGGGATACGAGCAGTACTTC.

The chain is built from TRBV4-2 and TRBJ2-7; 9 bases align to TRBD1. The CDR3 spans 14 residues. V was pared by 4 bases and J by 4 bases, with 5 bases of the junction left unmatched. The germline CDR1 and CDR2 sequences are LGHNA and YNFKEQ. The CDR3 DNA reads as TGTGCCAGCAGCCCACCGGGACAGGGTTACGAGCAGTACTTC. It specifies CASSPPGQGYEQYF.

In the case of this clone: This same CDR3 is encoded by further DNA sequences in the sample. This sequence joins TRBV20-1 and TRBJ1-2, with D unresolved. V was pared by 1 base and J by 8 bases, with 5 bases between. The CDR3 has 10 amino acids. The germline V gene has CDR1 DFQATT and CDR2 SNEGSKA (reference sequence). The CDR3 DNA is TGCAGTGCTAGAGGCCGGGGCTACACCTTC. Translated, it gives CSARGRGYTF.

This clone was seen only once. The chain joins TRBV7-2 to TRBJ1-5, with 8 bases matching TRBD1. The ends lost 5 bases at V and 0 bases at J; junction bases unmatched: 9. The germline V gene encodes CDR1 SGHTA and CDR2 FQGNSA. This CDR3 region has 17 residues. The CDR3 loop reads CASSDRQGLYSNQPQHF. CDR3 DNA: TGTGCCAGCAGCGACAGACAGGGGCTTTATAGCAATCAGCCCCAGCATTTT.

The J gene is TRBJ1-5, the V gene TRBV10-3; 7 positions match TRBD1. V was pared by 11 bases and J by 0 bases, with 4 bases of the junction left unmatched. CDR3 length equals 13 residues. The germline V gene encodes CDR1 ENHRY and CDR2 SYGVKD. CDR3 region: CAVGTASNQPQHF. CDR3 nucleotide sequence: TGTGCCGTTGGGACAGCTAGCAATCAGCCCCAGCATTTT.

V gene TRBV5-1 combines with J gene TRBJ1-1; D may be TRBD1 (5 bases). V was trimmed by 4 bases and J by 1 base, leaving 11 bases between them. The CDR3 is made up of 14 amino acids. Looked up from germline, CDR1 is SGHRS and CDR2 is YFSETQ. This CDR3 reads CASSTFTGNTEAFF. DNA of the CDR3: TGCGCCAGCAGCACCTTTACAGGGAACACTGAAGCTTTCTTT.

This chain links TRBV11-2 with TRBJ2-1, with TRBD2 matching 12 bases. The CDR3 consists of 17 residues. Germline loops: CDR1 SGHAT, CDR2 FQNNGV. V was clipped by 2 bases and J by 15 bases; unmatched bases: 17. The CDR3 loop is CASSLLILQGLAGEVFF. The CDR3 bases are TGTGCCAGCAGCTTATTAATCTTGCAGGGACTAGCGGGCGAGGTGTTCTTC.

This rearrangement joins TRBV6-1 to TRBJ1-2, with D perhaps matching TRBD1 (5 bases). This CDR3 region has 15 residues. V lost 1 base, J lost 2 bases, and 11 bases lay in between. Looked up from germline, CDR1 is MNHNS and CDR2 is SASEGT. The CDR3 DNA sequence: TGTGCCAGCAGTGAAGGGGGCAGTGGGAACTATGGCTACACCTTC. It yields the protein CASSEGGSGNYGYTF.

As regards this clone: Other DNA sequences in the same sample also yield this CDR3. V and J are TRBV20-1 and TRBJ2-1; D gene ambiguous. The CDR3 is 11 amino acids. The V end lost 6 bases, the J end lost 3 bases, and 6 bases lay between the germline ends. Germline V gene sequence: CDR1 DFQATT, CDR2 SNEGSKA (reference sequence). The chain's CDR3 is CSAPRYNEQFF. The CDR3 nucleotides read TGCAGTGCCCCTCGCTACAATGAGCAGTTCTTC.

The J gene is TRBJ2-1, the V gene TRBV27, with TRBD2 identical over 12 bases. CDR1 is MNHEY and CDR2 is SMNVEV in the germline V gene (reference sequence). J lost 6 bases, V lost 6 bases, and 0 bases had no gene match. The CDR3 is 13 residues long. CDR3: CASRLAGGNEQFF. The CDR3 DNA sequence: TGTGCCAGCAGACTAGCGGGAGGCAATGAGCAGTTCTTC.

For the CDR3, the DNA is TGTGCCAGCAGTGAAGGTGGGGGGGTCGGAAACACCATATATTTT. It encodes CASSEGGGVGNTIYF. This chain connects TRBV6-1 to TRBJ1-3, with a weak D call TRBD1 (5 bases). The CDR3 runs to 15 residues. Trimming cost V 1 base and J 4 bases, with 11 bases left between them. CDR1 and CDR2 from the germline V gene are MNHNS and SASEGT.

In regard to this clone: Other nucleotide sequences from this sample produce the same CDR3. The rearrangement links TRBV6-4 to TRBJ1-1; D unclear. This CDR3 comprises 14 residues. V dropped 4 bases and J dropped 1 base, with 10 bases sitting between them. The germline V gene has CDR1 MRHNA and CDR2 SNTAGT. For the CDR3, the DNA is TGTGCCAGCAGTGCTAGCCCAGGGAACACTGAAGCTTTCTTT. It is translated as CASSASPGNTEAFF.

The V and J genes are TRBV29-1 and TRBJ2-5; D is possibly TRBD2 (5 bases). The V end lost 4 bases, the J end lost 5 bases, and 11 bases lay between the germline ends. This CDR3 spans 12 amino acids. Germline lookup yields CDR1 SQVTM and CDR2 ANQGSEA. CDR3 protein: CSVAHTGETQYF. As DNA, the CDR3 is TGCAGCGTTGCCCATACGGGGGAGACCCAGTACTTC.

This chain uses TRBV7-2 with TRBJ2-7, with 8 bases matching TRBD1. Germline-derived CDR1 and CDR2 are SGHTA and FQGNSA. J gave up 6 bases and V 5 bases, and 6 bases lay outside the gene matches. This CDR3 region has 13 residues. Written as DNA, the CDR3 is TGTGCCAGCAGCAAGGGACAGGCGACCGAGCAGTACTTC. Translated: CASSKGQATEQYF.

The genes are TRBV6-5 and TRBJ1-5; the D gene is possibly TRBD1 (6 bases). Germline V lookup: CDR1 MNHEY, CDR2 SVGAGI. This CDR3 comprises 14 residues. V was cut by 8 bases and J by 3 bases, with 14 bases left in between. CDR3 in DNA: TGTGCCAGCCACCGCAGGGGAATCAATCAGCCCCAGCATTTT. This translates into CASHRRGINQPQHF.

DNA for the CDR3: TGTGCCATCAGTAAATCCGGGACTAATAACGAGCAGTACTTC. It translates to CAISKSGTNNEQYF. The chain joins TRBV10-3 to TRBJ2-7; 7 positions agree with TRBD2. J was trimmed by 5 bases and V by 5 bases; bases with no gene match: 9. Germline CDR1 reads ENHRY; CDR2 reads SYGVKD. The length of the CDR3 is 14 residues.

V gene TRBV5-8 combines with J gene TRBJ2-7; D gene ambiguous. Trimming stripped 4 bases from V and 3 bases from J, with 14 bases between. This CDR3 is built from 14 residues. Germline CDR1 is SGHTS and CDR2 is YDEGEE. The CDR3 loop reads CASSPLVRDYEQYF. The DNA of the CDR3 is TGTGCCAGCAGCCCCCTAGTGCGAGACTACGAGCAGTACTTC.

The rearrangement uses TRBV3-1 (or the pseudogene TRBV3-2) and TRBJ2-7, with 10 bases matching TRBD1. Trimming took 6 bases from V and 3 from J; bases not matched to a gene: 5. Germline values: CDR1 LGHDT, CDR2 YNNKEL (reference sequence). The CDR3 length is 14 residues. CDR3 residues: CASSWTGGFYEQYF. In nucleotides, the CDR3 is TGTGCCAGCAGTTGGACAGGGGGTTTCTACGAGCAGTACTTC.

The J gene is TRBJ2-7, the V gene TRBV2; 9 bases map to TRBD1. In germline, CDR1 is SNHLY, CDR2 FYNNEI. Trimming at V came to 4 bases and at J to 4 bases, leaving 8 bases not matched to a gene. This CDR3 spans 15 amino acids. The CDR3 region has the DNA TGTGCCAGCAGTGCCCATGGACAGGGGTTATACGAGCAGTACTTC. Its translation is CASSAHGQGLYEQYF.

This chain connects TRBV6-5 to TRBJ2-7; D is unclear. CDR3 length: 13 amino acids. Germline CDR1 and CDR2: MNHEY and SVGAGI. Trimming stripped 9 bases from V and 0 bases from J, with 12 bases between. The CDR3 spells CASSGKSSYEQYF. CDR3 nucleotide sequence: TGTGCCAGTTCAGGCAAGAGCTCCTACGAGCAGTACTTC.

A few counts support this clone. The J gene is TRBJ1-1, the V gene TRBV5-1; possibly TRBD1 for D (5 bases). The CDR3 extends over 14 amino acids. Germline loops: CDR1 SGHRS, CDR2 YFSETQ. The V end lost 7 bases, the J end lost 5 bases, and 18 bases lay between the germline ends. The CDR3 DNA is TGCGCCAGCGCCCCCAGGGTGCTGGGAACTGAAGCTTTCTTT. It codes for CASAPRVLGTEAFF. Combining the CDR3 with reference TRBV5-1 and TRBJ1-1 gives the whole variable domain KAGVTQTPRYLIKTRGQQVTLSCSPISGHRSVSWYQQTPGQGLQFLFEYFSETQRNKGNFPGRFSGRQFSNSRSEMNVSTLELGDSALYLCASAPRVLGTEAFFGQGTRLTVV.